Presented here are 6 T cell receptor beta chains from one specimen sequenced in a study of shared clonotypes between healthy human individuals. Assay used: immunoSEQ multiplex PCR; TCRdb lists only in-frame clones, some missing. The data hold 2 million to 3 million clones, with around 94% observed a single time. Sequenced sample: naive CD4+ T cells sorted from blood. Subset given: CD45RA+ positively selected. The receptors shown here come from a man in his late teens or twenties in good health.

V gene TRBV7-8 combines with J gene TRBJ1-2; D possibly corresponds to TRBD1 (5 bases). From germline, CDR1 is SGHVS and CDR2 FQNEAQ. The CDR3 spans 16 residues. V gave up 4 bases and J gave up 2 bases, with 17 bases separating them. CDR3 in amino acids: CASSSTKQGLNYGYTF. The DNA of the CDR3 is TGTGCCAGCAGCTCTACAAAGCAGGGACTCAACTATGGCTACACCTTC.

The genes are TRBV5-1 and TRBJ1-6; 8 positions match TRBD1. Germline lookup yields CDR1 SGHRS and CDR2 YFSETQ. This CDR3 has 15 residues. J was trimmed by 5 bases and V by 4 bases; bases with no gene match: 5. The CDR3 nucleotides are TGCGCCAGCAGCCCGGACAGGGCCGATAATTCACCCCTCCACTTT. Its protein is CASSPDRADNSPLHF. The full variable domain, completed using reference TRBV5-1 and TRBJ1-6, is KAGVTQTPRYLIKTRGQQVTLSCSPISGHRSVSWYQQTPGQGLQFLFEYFSETQRNKGNFPGRFSGRQFSNSRSEMNVSTLELGDSALYLCASSPDRADNSPLHFGNGTRLTVT.

In nucleotides, the CDR3 is TGCGCCAGCACAAAACTAGCGGGGGGGCTTGGTACAGATACGCAGTATTTT. Protein: CASTKLAGGLGTDTQYF. The chain carries TRBV10-2 and TRBJ2-3; 13 positions agree with TRBD2. V gave up 7 bases and J gave up 3 bases; unmatched junction bases: 10. CDR3 length: 17 residues. Germline CDR1 and CDR2: WSHSY and SAAADI.

CDR3 region: CASSQQNPGQFQNLNYGYTF. CDR3 DNA sequence: TGCGCCAGCAGCCAGCAAAATCCGGGACAGTTCCAAAATCTTAACTATGGCTACACCTTC. The V call is TRBV4-3, the J call TRBJ1-2; 7 positions agree with TRBD1. The germline CDR1 and CDR2 sequences are LGHNA and YSLEER. This CDR3 region has 20 residues. J lost 1 base, V lost 3 bases, and 20 bases had no gene match.

The gene calls are TRBV5-1 and TRBJ2-1; TRBD2 matches at 9 bases. The junction had 11 bases not matched to a gene; V was cut back by 0 bases and J by 10 bases. The CDR3 is 16 residues long. Germline lookup yields CDR1 SGHRS and CDR2 YFSETQ. Here the CDR3 DNA reads TGCGCCAGCAGCTTGGCCACGCGGGGGGGCCATGAAGAGCAGTTCTTC. It specifies CASSLATRGGHEEQFF.

The chain has TRBV9 and TRBJ2-2; D gene ambiguous. V was shortened by 0 bases and J by 5 bases, with 11 bases between the two germline ends. The CDR3 has 15 amino acids. Germline V gene lookup returns CDR1 SGDLS and CDR2 YYNGEE. The CDR3 loop is CASSVDPGGTGELFF. CDR3 nucleotides: TGTGCCAGCAGCGTAGATCCAGGTGGGACCGGGGAGCTGTTTTTT.